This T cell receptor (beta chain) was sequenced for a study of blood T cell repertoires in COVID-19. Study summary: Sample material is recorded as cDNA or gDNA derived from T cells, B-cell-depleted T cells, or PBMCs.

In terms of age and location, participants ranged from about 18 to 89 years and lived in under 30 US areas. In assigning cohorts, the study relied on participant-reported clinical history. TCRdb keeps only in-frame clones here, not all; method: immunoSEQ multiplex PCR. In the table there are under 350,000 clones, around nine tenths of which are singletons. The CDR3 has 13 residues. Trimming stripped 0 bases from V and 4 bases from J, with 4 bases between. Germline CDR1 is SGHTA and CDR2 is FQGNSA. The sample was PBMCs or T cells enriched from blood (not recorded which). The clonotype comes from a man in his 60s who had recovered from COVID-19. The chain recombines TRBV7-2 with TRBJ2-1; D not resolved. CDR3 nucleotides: TGTGCCAGCAGCTTAGCTCGGTACAATGAGCAGTTCTTC. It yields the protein CASSLARYNEQFF.